In this sample, the clone carrying this T cell receptor (beta chain) turned up a few times. The method was immunoSEQ multiplex PCR; TCRdb's version includes in-frame clones alone and lacks a portion of them. The data show roughly 340,000 clones, around 87% seen once. The data derive from a study of blood T cell repertoires in COVID-19. About the study: Acute and convalescent COVID-19 specimens originated in the United States, Italy and Spain.

With 3 bases clipped from V and 4 bases from J, the junction kept 16 bases outside the gene matches. This CDR3 is 17 amino acids long. The germline V gene has CDR1 SQVTM and CDR2 ANQGSEA. The gene calls are TRBV29-1 and TRBJ1-2, with TRBD1 matching over 8 bases. The sequenced sample consisted of peripheral blood. This sequence was found in a woman in her fifties or sixties with COVID-19, enrolled during active disease. The CDR3 is CSVDRTGFDLAGYGYTF. CDR3 nucleotide sequence: TGCAGCGTTGATAGGACAGGGTTTGATTTAGCGGGCTATGGCTACACCTTC.